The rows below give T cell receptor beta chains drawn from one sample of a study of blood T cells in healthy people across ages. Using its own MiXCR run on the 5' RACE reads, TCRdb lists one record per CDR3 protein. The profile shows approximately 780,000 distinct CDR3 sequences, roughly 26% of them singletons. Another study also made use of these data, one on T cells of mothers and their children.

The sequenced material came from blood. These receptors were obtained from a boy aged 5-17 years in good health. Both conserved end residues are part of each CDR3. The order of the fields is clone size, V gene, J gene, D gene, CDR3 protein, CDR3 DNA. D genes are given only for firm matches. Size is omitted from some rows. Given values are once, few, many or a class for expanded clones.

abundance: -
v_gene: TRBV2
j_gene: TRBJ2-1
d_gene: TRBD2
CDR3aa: CASSEGGGVPNEQFF
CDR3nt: TGTGCCAGCAGTGAAGGCGGGGGAGTTCCCAATGAGCAGTTCTTC

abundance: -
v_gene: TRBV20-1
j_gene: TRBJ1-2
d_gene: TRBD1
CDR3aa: CSAIGGGNYGYTF
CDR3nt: TGCAGTGCCATTGGAGGGGGCAACTATGGCTACACCTTC

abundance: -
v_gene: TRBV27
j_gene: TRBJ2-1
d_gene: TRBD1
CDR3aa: CASSSLPDRRFDEQFF
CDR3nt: TGTGCCAGCAGTTCCCTCCCGGACAGGAGGTTTGATGAGCAGTTCTTC

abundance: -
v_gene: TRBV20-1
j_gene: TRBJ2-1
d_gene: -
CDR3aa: CSARARGGYNEQFF
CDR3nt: TGCAGTGCTAGAGCCAGGGGGGGATACAATGAGCAGTTCTTC

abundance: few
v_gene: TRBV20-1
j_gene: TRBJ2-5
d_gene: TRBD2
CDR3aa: CSARYLAGGRRRTQYF
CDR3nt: TGCAGTGCTAGATATTTAGCGGGGGGCCGTCGTCGGACCCAGTACTTC

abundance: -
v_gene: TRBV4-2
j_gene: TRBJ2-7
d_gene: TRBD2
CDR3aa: CASSRVAGAESSYEQYF
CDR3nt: TGTGCCAGCAGCCGGGTAGCGGGGGCCGAGAGCTCCTACGAGCAGTACTTC

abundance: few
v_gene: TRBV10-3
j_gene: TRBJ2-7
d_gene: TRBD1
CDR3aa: CAISERGPEQYF
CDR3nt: TGTGCCATCAGTGAGAGGGGGCCCGAGCAGTACTTC

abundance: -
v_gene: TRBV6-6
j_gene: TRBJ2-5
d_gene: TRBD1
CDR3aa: CASSYGPDRQETQYF
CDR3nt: TGTGCCAGCAGTTATGGCCCGGACAGGCAAGAGACCCAGTACTTC

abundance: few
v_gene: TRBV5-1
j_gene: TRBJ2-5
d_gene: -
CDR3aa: CASSSGGTAETQYF
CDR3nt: TGCGCCAGCAGCTCGGGAGGGACAGCAGAGACCCAGTACTTC

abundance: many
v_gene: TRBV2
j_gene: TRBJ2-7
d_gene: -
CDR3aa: CASSEGGSYEQYF
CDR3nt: TGTGCCAGCAGTGAGGGCGGCAGCTACGAGCAGTACTTC

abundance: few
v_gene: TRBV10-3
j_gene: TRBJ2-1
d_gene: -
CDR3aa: CAISVGRSGGMNEQFF
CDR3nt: TGTGCCATCAGTGTCGGGCGGTCGGGGGGCATGAATGAGCAGTTCTTC

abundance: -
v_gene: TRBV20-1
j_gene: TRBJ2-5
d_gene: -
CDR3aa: CSALTGTPLNLQETQYF
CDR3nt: TGCAGTGCTCTCACCGGGACACCACTTAACCTCCAAGAGACCCAGTACTTC

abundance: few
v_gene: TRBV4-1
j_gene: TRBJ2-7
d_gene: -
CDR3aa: CASSQERGQRFGYEQYF
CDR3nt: TGCGCCAGCAGCCAAGAGCGGGGGCAGAGGTTCGGGTACGAGCAGTACTTC

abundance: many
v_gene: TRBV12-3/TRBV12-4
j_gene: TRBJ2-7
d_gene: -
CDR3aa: CASSLRGDYEQYF
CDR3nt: TGTGCCAGCAGTTTACGCGGGGACTACGAGCAGTACTTC

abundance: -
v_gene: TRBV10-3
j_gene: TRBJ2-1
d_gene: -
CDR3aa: CAIKSGSGNEQFF
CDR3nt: TGTGCCATCAAGTCAGGGTCTGGCAATGAGCAGTTCTTC

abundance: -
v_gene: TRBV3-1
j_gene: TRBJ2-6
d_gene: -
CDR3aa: CASSHGPYSGANVLTF
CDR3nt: TGTGCCAGCAGTCACGGACCGTACTCTGGGGCCAACGTCCTGACTTTC

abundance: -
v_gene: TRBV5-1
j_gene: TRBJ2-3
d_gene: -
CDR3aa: CASSLAGGLVADTQYF
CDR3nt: TGCGCCAGCAGCTTGGCAGGAGGTCTAGTCGCAGATACGCAGTATTTT

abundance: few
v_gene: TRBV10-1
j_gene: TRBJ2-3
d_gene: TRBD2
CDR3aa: CASSGGTSGDTDTQYF
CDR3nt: TGCGCCAGCAGTGGGGGGACTAGCGGGGACACAGATACGCAGTATTTT

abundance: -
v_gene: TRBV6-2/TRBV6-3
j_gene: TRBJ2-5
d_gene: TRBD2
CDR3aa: CASRSAGRETQYF
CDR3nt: TGTGCCAGCAGATCAGCGGGGAGGGAGACCCAGTACTTC

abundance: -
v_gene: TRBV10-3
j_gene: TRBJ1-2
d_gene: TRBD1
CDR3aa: CAITPGTGRYGYTF
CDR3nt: TGTGCCATCACTCCCGGGACAGGGCGCTATGGCTACACCTTC

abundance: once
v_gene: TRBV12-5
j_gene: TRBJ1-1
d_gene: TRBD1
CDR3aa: CASGLVVDRGPTEAFF
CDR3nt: TGTGCTAGTGGTTTGGTAGTTGACAGGGGGCCGACTGAAGCTTTCTTT

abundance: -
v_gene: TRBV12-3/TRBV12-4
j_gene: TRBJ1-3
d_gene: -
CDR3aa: CASSTPMGNTIYF
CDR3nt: TGTGCCAGCAGTACCCCGATGGGAAACACCATATATTTT

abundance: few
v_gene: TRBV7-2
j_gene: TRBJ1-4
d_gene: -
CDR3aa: CASSLPGEGSPYEKLFF
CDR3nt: TGTGCCAGCAGCCTCCCTGGGGAAGGATCCCCTTATGAAAAACTGTTTTTT

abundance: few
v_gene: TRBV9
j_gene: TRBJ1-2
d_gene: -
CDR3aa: CASSVSHTYGYTF
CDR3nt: TGTGCCAGCAGCGTAAGCCATACCTATGGCTACACCTTC

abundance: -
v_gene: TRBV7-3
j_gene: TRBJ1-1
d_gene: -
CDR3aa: CASSLRGGLRTEAFF
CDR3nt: TGTGCCAGCAGCTTAAGGGGGGGGCTAAGGACTGAAGCTTTCTTT

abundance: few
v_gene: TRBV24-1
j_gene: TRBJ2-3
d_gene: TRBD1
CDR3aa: CATSEYRGGADTQYF
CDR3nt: TGTGCCACCAGTGAGTACAGGGGTGGAGCAGATACGCAGTATTTT

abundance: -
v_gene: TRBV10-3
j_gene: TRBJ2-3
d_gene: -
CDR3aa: CAISAGLAPSGTDTQYF
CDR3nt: TGTGCCATCAGCGCTGGTCTAGCCCCGAGTGGGACAGATACGCAGTATTTT

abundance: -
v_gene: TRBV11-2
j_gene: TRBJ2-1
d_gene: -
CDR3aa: CASLPARPNSYNEQFF
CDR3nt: TGTGCCAGCCTCCCAGCGCGGCCAAACTCCTACAATGAGCAGTTCTTC

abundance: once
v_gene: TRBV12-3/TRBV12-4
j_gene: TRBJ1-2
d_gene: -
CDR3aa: CASSLSHPGYTF
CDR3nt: TGTGCCAGCAGTTTGTCGCACCCCGGCTACACCTTC

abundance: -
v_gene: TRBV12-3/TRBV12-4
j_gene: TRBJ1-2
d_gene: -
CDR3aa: CASSLPPELGYTF
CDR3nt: TGTGCCAGCAGTTTACCGCCAGAGTTGGGCTACACCTTC

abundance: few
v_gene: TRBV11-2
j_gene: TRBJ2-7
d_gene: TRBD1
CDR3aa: CASSPDRVTYEQYF
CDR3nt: TGTGCCAGCAGCCCGGACAGGGTAACCTACGAGCAGTACTTC

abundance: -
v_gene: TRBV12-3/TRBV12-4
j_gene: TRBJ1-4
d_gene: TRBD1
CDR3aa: CASSGVTGGGEKLFF
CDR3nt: TGTGCCAGCAGCGGAGTGACAGGGGGGGGTGAAAAACTGTTTTTT

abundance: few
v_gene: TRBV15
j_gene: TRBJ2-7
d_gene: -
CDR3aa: CATSRDQSFLYEQYF
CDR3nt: TGTGCCACCAGCAGAGATCAGTCTTTTCTCTACGAGCAGTACTTC

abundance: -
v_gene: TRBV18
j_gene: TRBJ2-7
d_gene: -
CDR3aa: CASSPGEGREQYF
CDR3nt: TGTGCCAGCTCACCCGGAGAGGGGAGGGAGCAGTACTTC

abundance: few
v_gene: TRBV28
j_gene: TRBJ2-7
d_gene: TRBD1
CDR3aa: CASSTGGTLYEQYF
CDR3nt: TGTGCCAGCAGTACAGGGGGCACATTATACGAGCAGTACTTC